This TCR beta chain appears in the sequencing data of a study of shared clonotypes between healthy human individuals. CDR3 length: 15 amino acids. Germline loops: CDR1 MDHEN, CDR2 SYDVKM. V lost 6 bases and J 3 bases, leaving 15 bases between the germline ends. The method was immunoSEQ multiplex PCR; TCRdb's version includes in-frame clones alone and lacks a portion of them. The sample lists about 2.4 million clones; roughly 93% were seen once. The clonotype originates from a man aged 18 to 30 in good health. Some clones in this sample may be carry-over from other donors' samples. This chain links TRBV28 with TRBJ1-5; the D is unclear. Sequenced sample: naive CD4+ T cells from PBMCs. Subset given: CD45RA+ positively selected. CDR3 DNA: TGTGCCAGCAGGGAGACACCGGGGATCAATCAGCCCCAGCATTTT. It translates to CASRETPGINQPQHF.